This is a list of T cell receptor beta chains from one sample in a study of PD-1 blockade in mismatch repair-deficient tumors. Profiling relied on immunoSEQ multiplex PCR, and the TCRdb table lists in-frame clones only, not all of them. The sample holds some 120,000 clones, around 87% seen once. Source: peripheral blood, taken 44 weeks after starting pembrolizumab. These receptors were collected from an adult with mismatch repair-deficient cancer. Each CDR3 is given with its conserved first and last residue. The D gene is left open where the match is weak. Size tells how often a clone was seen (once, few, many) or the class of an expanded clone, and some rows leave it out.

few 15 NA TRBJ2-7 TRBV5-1 CASSLVDGLGSEQYF TGCGCCAGCAGCTTGGTTGACGGGCTGGGGTCCGAGCAGTACTTC
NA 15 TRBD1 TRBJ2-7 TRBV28 CATNSPGQGDYEQYF TGTGCCACCAACTCCCCGGGACAGGGGGACTACGAGCAGTACTTC
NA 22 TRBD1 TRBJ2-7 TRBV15 CATSRDTRTGDVGGPLSYEQYF TGTGCCACCAGCAGAGATACGCGGACAGGGGACGTAGGCGGGCCTCTCTCCTACGAGCAGTACTTC
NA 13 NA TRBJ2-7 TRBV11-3 CASSSLDGYEQYF TGTGCCAGCAGCTCACTTGACGGATACGAGCAGTACTTC
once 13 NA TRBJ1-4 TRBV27 CASSHTVGEKLFF TGTGCCAGCAGCCACACGGTGGGTGAAAAACTGTTTTTT
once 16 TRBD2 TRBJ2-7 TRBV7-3 CASSPSIGSGRHEQYF TGTGCCAGCAGCCCCTCCATCGGTAGCGGGAGGCACGAGCAGTACTTC
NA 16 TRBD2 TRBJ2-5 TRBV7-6 CASSPRLAGGTETQYF TGTGCCAGCAGCCCTAGACTAGCGGGAGGGACGGAGACCCAGTACTTC
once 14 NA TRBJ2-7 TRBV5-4 CASSWDQGPYEQYF TGTGCCAGCAGTTGGGACCAGGGTCCCTACGAGCAGTACTTC
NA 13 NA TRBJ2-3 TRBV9 CASRPGSADTQYF TGTGCCAGCAGGCCTGGTAGCGCAGATACGCAGTATTTT
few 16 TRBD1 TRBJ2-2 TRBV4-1 CASSHGDRGRTGELFF TGCGCCAGCAGCCACGGGGACAGGGGGCGCACCGGGGAGCTGTTTTTT
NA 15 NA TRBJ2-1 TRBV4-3 CASSQDLAYLNEQFF TGCGCCAGCAGCCAAGATTTGGCCTACCTTAATGAGCAGTTCTTC
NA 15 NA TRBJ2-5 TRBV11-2 CASSSQGGGAETQYF TGTGCCAGCAGCTCTCAGGGCGGGGGCGCCGAGACCCAGTACTTC
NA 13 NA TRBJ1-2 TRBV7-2 CASRGPGRAGYTF TGTGCCAGCCGCGGACCCGGCCGAGCGGGGTACACCTTC
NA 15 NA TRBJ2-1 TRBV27 CASRHASLDANEQFF TGTGCCAGCAGGCACGCAAGCCTGGACGCTAATGAGCAGTTCTTC
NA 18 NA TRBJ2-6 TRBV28 CASSFYRDFYSGANVLTF TGTGCCAGCAGTTTTTACAGGGACTTTTACTCTGGGGCCAACGTCCTGACTTTC
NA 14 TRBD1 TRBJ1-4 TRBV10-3 CAISASGGEEKLFF TGTGCCATCAGTGCCTCAGGGGGAGAAGAAAAACTGTTTTTT
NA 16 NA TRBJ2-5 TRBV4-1 CASSQEFTTGQGTQYF TGCGCCAGCAGCCAAGAATTTACAACGGGGCAAGGGACCCAGTACTTC
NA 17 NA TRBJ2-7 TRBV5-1 CASSSNQRMAQGYEQYF TGCGCCAGCAGCTCGAACCAGAGGATGGCACAGGGCTACGAGCAGTACTTC
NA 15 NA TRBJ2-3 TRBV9 CASSVKGYRTDTQYF TGTGCCAGCAGCGTAAAGGGGTATAGGACAGATACGCAGTATTTT
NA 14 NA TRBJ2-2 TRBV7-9 CASSRRLETGELFF TGTGCCAGCAGCCGACGACTGGAAACCGGGGAGCTGTTTTTT
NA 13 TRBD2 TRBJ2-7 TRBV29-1 CSGWTSGTYEQYF TGCAGCGGGTGGACTAGCGGGACCTACGAGCAGTACTTC
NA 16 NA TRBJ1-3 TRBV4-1 CASSQAETGSGNTIYF TGCGCCAGCAGCCAAGCCGAGACAGGTTCTGGAAACACCATATATTTT
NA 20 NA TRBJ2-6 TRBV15 CATSSTEFGTASSGANVLTF TGTGCCACCAGCAGTACCGAATTCGGGACGGCAAGCTCTGGGGCCAACGTCCTGACTTTC
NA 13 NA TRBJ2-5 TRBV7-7 CASSPGQQETQYF TGTGCTAGCAGCCCCGGACAGCAAGAGACCCAGTACTTC
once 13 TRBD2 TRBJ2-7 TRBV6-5 CASRLGEGYEQYF TGTGCCAGCAGGTTGGGGGAGGGCTACGAGCAGTACTTC
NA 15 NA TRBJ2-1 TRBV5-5 CASSPTAGNYNEQFF TGTGCCAGCAGCCCTACGGCGGGGAACTACAATGAGCAGTTCTTC
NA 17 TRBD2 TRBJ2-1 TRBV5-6 CASSLIIVLAAYNEQFF TGTGCCAGCAGCTTAATCATTGTCCTAGCGGCCTACAATGAGCAGTTCTTC
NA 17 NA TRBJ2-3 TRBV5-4 CASSPTPADSRTDTQYF TGTGCCAGCAGCCCAACCCCGGCGGATTCGAGGACAGATACGCAGTATTTT
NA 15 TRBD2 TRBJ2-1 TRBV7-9 CASSRTSGQYNEQFF TGTGCCAGCAGCCGGACTAGCGGGCAATACAATGAGCAGTTCTTC
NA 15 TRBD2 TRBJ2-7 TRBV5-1 CASSLDGTSSYEQYF TGCGCCAGCAGCTTGGATGGGACTAGTAGCTACGAGCAGTACTTC
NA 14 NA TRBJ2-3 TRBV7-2 CASSFSQGTDTQYF TGTGCCAGCAGCTTTAGTCAAGGCACAGATACGCAGTATTTT
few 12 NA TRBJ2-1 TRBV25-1 CASSPGLSEQFF TGTGCCAGCAGCCCAGGTTTAAGTGAGCAGTTCTTC
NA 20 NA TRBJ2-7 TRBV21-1 CASRQGGLAGARVSSYEQYF TGTGCCAGCAGGCAGGGTGGACTAGCGGGAGCGAGGGTTAGCTCCTACGAGCAGTACTTC
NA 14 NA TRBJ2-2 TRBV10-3 CAISGGANTGELFF TGTGCCATCAGTGGCGGGGCGAACACCGGGGAGCTGTTTTTT
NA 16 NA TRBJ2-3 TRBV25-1 CASSESLAESTDTQYF TGTGCCAGCAGTGAATCGCTAGCCGAAAGCACAGATACGCAGTATTTT
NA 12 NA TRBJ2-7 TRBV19 CASSINGNEQYF TGTGCCAGTAGTATAAACGGAAACGAGCAGTACTTC
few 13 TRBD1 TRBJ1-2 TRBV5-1 CASSPQGAKGYTF TGCGCCAGCAGCCCACAGGGGGCCAAGGGCTACACCTTC
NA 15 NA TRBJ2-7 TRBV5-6 CASSLAPAISYEQYF TGTGCCAGCAGCTTGGCTCCGGCGATCTCCTACGAGCAGTACTTC
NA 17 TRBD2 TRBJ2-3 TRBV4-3 CASSQAGTSGITDTQYF TGCGCCAGCAGCCAGGCCGGGACTAGCGGTATCACAGATACGCAGTATTTT
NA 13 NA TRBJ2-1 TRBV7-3 CASSLISDNEQFF TGTGCCAGCAGCTTAATTTCCGATAATGAGCAGTTCTTC
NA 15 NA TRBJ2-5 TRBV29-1 CSVEGGVKQVETQYF TGCAGCGTTGAAGGGGGGGTCAAGCAAGTAGAGACCCAGTACTTC
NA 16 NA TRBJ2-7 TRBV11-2 CASSLDSRSGAYEQYF TGTGCCAGCAGCTTAGACAGTAGGTCAGGGGCATACGAGCAGTACTTC
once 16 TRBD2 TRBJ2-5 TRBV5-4 CASSPLAGGPRETQYF TGTGCCAGCAGCCCACTAGCGGGAGGGCCGAGGGAGACCCAGTACTTC
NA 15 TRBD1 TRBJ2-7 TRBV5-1 CASSLVTGDIYEQYF TGCGCCAGCAGCTTGGTAACAGGGGACATCTACGAGCAGTACTTC
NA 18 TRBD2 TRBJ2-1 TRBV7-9 CASSLDPGLAGFLYEQFF TGTGCCAGCAGCTTAGACCCTGGACTAGCGGGATTCCTTTATGAGCAGTTCTTC
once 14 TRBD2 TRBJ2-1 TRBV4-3 CASSQTGLGNEQFF TGCGCCAGCAGCCAAACGGGACTAGGAAATGAGCAGTTCTTC
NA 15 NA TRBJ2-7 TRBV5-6 CASSSTGTLSYEQYF TGTGCCAGCAGTTCAACAGGAACTCTATCCTACGAGCAGTACTTC
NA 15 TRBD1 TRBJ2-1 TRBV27 CASSNRDRSSDEQFF TGTGCCAGCAGTAACCGGGACAGATCTTCCGATGAGCAGTTCTTC
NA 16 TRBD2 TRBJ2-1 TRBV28 CASSPLAGSPNNEQFF TGTGCCAGCAGTCCTCTAGCGGGGTCCCCGAACAATGAGCAGTTCTTC
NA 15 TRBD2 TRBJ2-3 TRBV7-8 CASSLRAGVTDTQYF TGTGCCAGCAGCTTAAGGGCGGGAGTGACAGATACGCAGTATTTT